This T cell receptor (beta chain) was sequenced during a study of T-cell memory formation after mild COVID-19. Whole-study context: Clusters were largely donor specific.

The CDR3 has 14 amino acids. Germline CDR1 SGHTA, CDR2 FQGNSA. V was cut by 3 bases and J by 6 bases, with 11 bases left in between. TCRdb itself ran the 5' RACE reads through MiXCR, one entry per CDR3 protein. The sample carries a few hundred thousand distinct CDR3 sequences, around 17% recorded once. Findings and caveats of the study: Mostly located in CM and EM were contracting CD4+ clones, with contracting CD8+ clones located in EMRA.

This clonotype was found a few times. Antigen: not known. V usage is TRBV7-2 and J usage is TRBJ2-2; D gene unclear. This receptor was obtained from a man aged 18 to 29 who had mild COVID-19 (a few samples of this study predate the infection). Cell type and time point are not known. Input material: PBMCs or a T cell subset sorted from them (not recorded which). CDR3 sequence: CASSFSSPPGELFF. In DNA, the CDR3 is TGTGCCAGCAGCTTCTCCTCCCCCCCCGGGGAGCTGTTTTTT.